The clone carrying this T cell receptor (beta chain) was seen once. The sample is drawn from a study of blood T cell repertoires in COVID-19. Study background: COVID-19 samples from acute and convalescent phases originated in the United States, Italy and Spain. PBMCs, B-cell-depleted T cells, or T cells were the source of the cDNA or gDNA that made up the material.

Original processing notes: Using reference gene primer amplification, nucleated cell counts were estimated. Assay: immunoSEQ multiplex PCR; the TCRdb copy retains only in-frame clones and omits some. V and J calls and clone size are given by that table; D and trimming were obtained from the DNA. The sample has around 260,000 clones; around 88% are singletons. The sequence was obtained from a man aged 30 to 39 with active or convalescent COVID-19. The material sequenced was peripheral blood.

The CDR3 reads CASRPLFQDRGGGYTF. In DNA form, the CDR3 reads TGTGCCAGTAGGCCCCTTTTCCAGGACAGAGGAGGCGGCTACACCTTC. The V gene is TRBV19, the J gene TRBJ1-2; D is possibly TRBD1 (6 bases). V lost 6 bases to trimming and J lost 8 bases, with 25 bases between them. The CDR3 length is 16 residues. Looked up from germline, CDR1 is LNHDA and CDR2 is SQIVND (reference sequence). Full variable domain (missing parts from reference TRBV19 and TRBJ1-2): DGGITQSPKYLFRKEGQNVTLSCEQNLNHDAMYWYRQDPGQGLRLIYYSQIVNDFQKGDIAEGYSVSREKKESFPLTVTSAQKNPTAFYLCASRPLFQDRGGGYTFGSGTRLTVV.